Listed here are 23 T cell receptor beta chains from one sample, sequenced in a study of blood T cell repertoires in COVID-19. The repertoire was sequenced with immunoSEQ multiplex PCR; TCRdb's copy has only in-frame clones and lacks some. Here the sample spans 220,000 or so clones, 86% being singletons. The sample taken for sequencing was peripheral blood. The receptors were sampled from a woman between 50 and 59 years old with COVID-19, enrolled during active disease.

The genes are TRBV3-1 (or the pseudogene TRBV3-2) and TRBJ1-5; no clear D gene. The V end was cut by 3 bases, the J end by 4 bases, with 4 bases between. Germline CDR1 reads LGHDT; CDR2 reads YNNKEL (reference sequence). CDR3 length: 12 residues. CDR3 bases: TGTGCCAGCAGCCATATGAATCAGCCCCAGCATTTT. Translated: CASSHMNQPQHF.

In this sample, this clone turned up once. The chain carries TRBV6-5 and TRBJ1-6, with TRBD1 identical over 7 bases. The ends lost 6 bases at V and 10 bases at J; junction bases unmatched: 6. The CDR3 runs 13 residues. The V gene's germline CDR1 is MNHEY and CDR2 SVGAGI. For the CDR3, the DNA is TGTGCCAGCAGACAGGGGTCCGGATCACCCCTCCACTTT. This sequence encodes CASRQGSGSPLHF.

The chain carries TRBV19 and TRBJ2-3; no clear D. Per germline, CDR1 LNHDA and CDR2 SQIVND (reference sequence). The CDR3 consists of 15 residues. Trimming left V 4 bases short and J 2 bases short, with 13 bases between. This CDR3 reads CASSRSNSLTDTQYF. In DNA, the CDR3 is TGTGCCAGTAGTAGGTCCAACTCCCTCACAGATACGCAGTATTTT.

The V gene is TRBV11-3, the J gene TRBJ2-1, with TRBD2 identical over 10 bases. The CDR3 spans 15 residues. Germline V gene data show CDR1 as SGHNT and CDR2 as YENEEA. Unmatched junction bases numbered 6, after V lost 6 bases and J lost 4 bases. Here the CDR3 DNA reads TGTGCCAGCAGGCCTAGCGGGGGCCATTACAATGAGCAGTTCTTC. It codes for CASRPSGGHYNEQFF.

This rearrangement joins TRBV7-2 to TRBJ1-3, with a weak D call TRBD1 (5 bases). V lost 4 bases and J 2 bases, leaving 12 bases between the germline ends. The germline V gene has CDR1 SGHTA and CDR2 FQGNSA. The CDR3 extends over 15 amino acids. CDR3 loop: CASSSDRRAGNTIYF. The CDR3, as DNA: TGTGCCAGCAGCTCCGACAGAAGAGCTGGAAACACCATATATTTT. The variable domain in full, completed from reference TRBV7-2 and TRBJ1-3, reads GAGVSQSPSNKVTEKGKDVELRCDPISGHTALYWYRQSLGQGLEFLIYFQGNSAPDKSGLPSDRFSAERTGGSVSTLTIQRTQQEDSAVYLCASSSDRRAGNTIYFGEGSWLTVV.

This chain links TRBV6-2 or TRBV6-3 with TRBJ1-6; 10 nucleotides align to TRBD1. The CDR3 consists of 16 residues. Germline V lookup: CDR1 MNHEY, CDR2 SVGEGT. Trimming at V came to 6 bases and at J to 7 bases, leaving 9 bases not matched to a gene. CDR3 region: CASSHPRQGANSPLHF. For the CDR3, the DNA is TGTGCCAGCAGCCACCCTCGACAGGGGGCGAATTCACCCCTCCACTTT.

The chain recombines TRBV10-3 with TRBJ2-2, with TRBD1 matching over 7 bases. Germline loops: CDR1 ENHRY, CDR2 SYGVKD. Losses at the gene ends were 8 bases for V and 6 bases for J; bases not matched to a gene: 9. CDR3 length: 14 amino acids. The CDR3 sequence: CAIGRTGAPGELFF. The CDR3 DNA reads TGTGCCATCGGTCGCACAGGGGCCCCCGGGGAGCTGTTTTTT.

This chain connects TRBV5-1 to TRBJ1-1; the D gene is possibly TRBD1 (5 bases). Germline lookup yields CDR1 SGHRS and CDR2 YFSETQ. CDR3 length equals 17 residues. The ends were cut back, 3 bases at V and 3 bases at J, with 21 bases in the middle. The CDR3 reads CASSSERWGDSDTEAFF. The CDR3 DNA follows: TGCGCCAGCAGCTCCGAGAGATGGGGTGACAGCGACACTGAAGCTTTCTTT.

The chain links TRBV5-4 to TRBJ2-4; TRBD1 aligns across 9 bases. The CDR3 spans 14 residues. V trimming: 5 bases; J trimming: 8 bases; junction bases outside the gene matches: 8. Germline V gene data show CDR1 as SGHNT and CDR2 as YYREEE (reference sequence). The CDR3 spells CASSQWGQGHIQYF. The CDR3 region has the DNA TGTGCCAGCAGTCAGTGGGGACAGGGACACATTCAGTACTTC.

J is TRBJ2-1 and V is TRBV5-4, with 11 bases fitting TRBD2. V was clipped by 3 bases and J by 0 bases; unmatched bases: 5. CDR1 is SGHNT and CDR2 is YYREEE in the germline V gene (reference sequence). The CDR3 spans 17 residues. The CDR3 loop is CASSSSGGLPSYNEQFF. DNA for the CDR3: TGTGCCAGCAGCTCTAGCGGGGGGCTCCCCTCCTACAATGAGCAGTTCTTC.

The sample holds a few counts of this clone. The rearrangement joins TRBV5-1 to TRBJ1-1; the D is unclear. The CDR3 is 12 residues long. The germline gives CDR1 SGHRS, CDR2 YFSETQ. Deletions cut 2 bases from V and 3 bases from J, with 5 bases between. The CDR3 region is CASSFGDTEAFF. The CDR3 DNA reads TGCGCCAGCAGCTTCGGGGACACTGAAGCTTTCTTT.

The chain is built from TRBV21-1 and TRBJ2-7; the table's D gene call, TRBD1, was not cross checked with the DNA. TRBV21-1 counts as a pseudogene. This CDR3 region has 13 residues. The CDR3 loop is CASRKSRDIEQYF. The CDR3 DNA is TGTGCCAGCAGGAAAAGCCGGGACATAGAGCAGTACTTC.

This chain joins TRBV12-3 or TRBV12-4 and TRBJ2-7; no firm D call. The V end lost 5 bases, the J end lost 5 bases, and 13 bases lay between the germline ends. The CDR3 extends over 13 amino acids. For the CDR3, the DNA is TGTGCCAGCAGTAACAACGACATCCACGAGCAGTACTTC. This gives the protein CASSNNDIHEQYF.

With regard to this clone: The same CDR3 arises from other DNA sequences in this sample as well. The gene calls are TRBV6-6 and TRBJ2-2, with D possibly TRBD1 on 6 matching bases. This CDR3 is built from 15 residues. V was shortened by 0 bases and J by 2 bases, with 7 bases between the two germline ends. The germline V gene has CDR1 MNHNY and CDR2 SVGAGI (reference sequence). The CDR3 DNA is TGTGCCAGCAGTTACTCCAGGGGAAACACCGGGGAGCTGTTTTTT. Its protein is CASSYSRGNTGELFF.

About this clone itself: Additional DNA sequences in this sample encode the identical CDR3. The rearrangement joins TRBV11-2 to TRBJ2-2, with 8 bases identical to TRBD1. With V trimmed by 5 bases and J by 1 base, 3 bases remained unmatched. The CDR3 is made up of 15 amino acids. The V gene's germline CDR1 is SGHAT and CDR2 FQNNGV. CDR3 region: CASSRTGGNTGELFF. DNA of the CDR3: TGTGCCAGCAGCCGAACAGGGGGGAACACCGGGGAGCTGTTTTTT.

V and J are TRBV4-1 and TRBJ1-4, with D uncertain. CDR1 MGHRA and CDR2 YSYEKL come from the germline V gene. The CDR3 has 13 amino acids. Trimming left V 4 bases short and J 5 bases short, with 8 bases between. CDR3 nucleotide sequence: TGCGCCAGCAGCCCCACAGACAATGAAAAACTGTTTTTT. This encodes CASSPTDNEKLFF.

The chain joins TRBV27 to TRBJ1-4; TRBD1 might be the D (6 bases). Germline V CDR1 and CDR2: MNHEY, SMNVEV (reference sequence). Trimming shortened V by 6 bases and J by 8 bases, and 19 bases separated the two germline ends. This CDR3 comprises 15 residues. In DNA form, the CDR3 reads TGTGCCAGCAGCTGGGGCAGGGGCAAAGGAGAAAAACTGTTTTTT. Its protein is CASSWGRGKGEKLFF.

The V call is TRBV6-5, the J call TRBJ1-4; TRBD1 aligns across 7 bases. The CDR3 loop spans 14 amino acids. The V segment lost 7 bases and the J segment 5 bases; nucleotides outside the gene matches: 7. CDR1 and CDR2 (germline): MNHEY, SVGAGI. The CDR3: CASKLDRVNEKLFF. The CDR3 DNA reads as TGTGCCAGCAAACTTGACAGGGTAAATGAAAAACTGTTTTTT.

V and J are TRBV6-5 and TRBJ2-5; maybe TRBD2 (5 bases). Trimming stripped 7 bases from V and 5 bases from J, with 20 bases between. Germline CDR1 and CDR2: MNHEY and SVGAGI. CDR3 length equals 15 residues. The CDR3 here is CASKRSIGERETQYF. The CDR3 coding sequence is TGTGCCAGCAAAAGGTCTATAGGAGAGCGGGAGACCCAGTACTTC.

This clone was recorded only once. The chain recombines TRBV14 with TRBJ2-7, with D tentatively TRBD2 (7 bases). V was shortened by 4 bases and J by 6 bases, with 13 bases between the two germline ends. The germline V gene encodes CDR1 SGHDN and CDR2 FVKESK. The CDR3 length is 13 residues. Here the CDR3 DNA reads TGTGCCAGCAGCCCGCGGGGGCGAAGCGAGCAGTACTTC. This encodes CASSPRGRSEQYF. Combining the CDR3 with reference TRBV14 and TRBJ2-7 gives the whole variable domain EAGVTQFPSHSVIEKGQTVTLRCDPISGHDNLYWYRRVMGKEIKFLLHFVKESKQDESGMPNNRFLAERTGGTYSTLKVQPAELEDSGVYFCASSPRGRSEQYFGPGTRLTVT.

This chain joins TRBV15 and TRBJ2-1; 11 nucleotides match TRBD1. CDR1 and CDR2 from the germline V gene are LNHNV and YYDKDF (reference sequence). The CDR3 runs to 16 residues. J lost 9 bases, V lost 3 bases, and 10 bases had no gene match. CDR3 loop: CATSRIPGQGEIEQFF. In nucleotides, the CDR3 is TGTGCCACCAGCAGGATCCCGGGACAGGGGGAAATTGAGCAGTTCTTC.

As regards this clone: The identical CDR3 is also encoded by other nucleotide sequences in the sample. V is TRBV7-2 and J is TRBJ1-3; a weak D match, TRBD1 (5 bases). The CDR3 contains 15 residues. CDR1 and CDR2 (germline): SGHTA, FQGNSA. The germline V and J ends were trimmed by 4 bases and 0 bases, with 10 bases remaining between them. The CDR3 nucleotides are TGTGCCAGCAGCTATGACAGTAGCTCTGGAAACACCATATATTTT. This encodes CASSYDSSSGNTIYF. The entire variable domain, with the rest obtained from reference TRBV7-2 and TRBJ1-3, is as follows: GAGVSQSPSNKVTEKGKDVELRCDPISGHTALYWYRQSLGQGLEFLIYFQGNSAPDKSGLPSDRFSAERTGGSVSTLTIQRTQQEDSAVYLCASSYDSSSGNTIYFGEGSWLTVV.

The V call is TRBV27, the J call TRBJ1-2; D may be TRBD1 (5 bases). From germline, CDR1 is MNHEY and CDR2 SMNVEV (reference sequence). The V and J ends lost 6 bases and 2 bases respectively, with 10 bases between them. CDR3 length: 13 residues. CDR3 nucleotide sequence: TGTGCCAGCAGCAGGGAGGGGAACTATGGCTACACCTTC. It specifies CASSREGNYGYTF.